This record covers a single TCR beta chain. Its recognized antigen is unknown. No qualities accompany the bases; no much larger clone lies one base away. One collaborating source in Seattle enrolled patients during active infection and followed them longitudinally through the course of disease. The collaborating institutions used their own protocols to collect whole blood in K2EDTA tubes. Collaborator samples were shipped for TCRbeta analysis as frozen whole blood, isolated PBMCs, or DNA extracted from either sample type. The immunoSEQ Assay, a bias-controlled multiplex PCR, was used to amplify TCRbeta CDR3 regions from genomic DNA. As for the original processing: Within the assay, amplification of reference gene primers was used to estimate how many nucleated cells each sample contained. Sequence reads were collapsed and filtered to measure the absolute abundance of every unique TCRbeta CDR3 rearrangement. For each sample, productive Simpson clonality was calculated by taking the square root of Simpson's diversity index across productive rearrangements. TCRdb provides this immuneACCESS table in a form limited to in-frame rearrangements. Some clones are lacking; in checked studies, under half of them reflect an unresolved V gene, and why the rest are absent is not known. V, J and clone size reflect that table, while D and trimming were determined from the DNA. The sample table holds about 160,000 clones, of which about 92% were seen once. The ten largest account for just under 2% of the sample.

The CDR3 starts with the cysteine, ends with the phenylalanine, and has 15 residues. CDR3 DNA is the only sequence kept; it has 45 bases, read in frame from the first base. Taken from the germline V gene, the CDR1 and CDR2 loops are SGDLS and YYNGEE. From V the trimming removes 4 bases and from J it removes 0 bases, while the gene matches leave 4 bases of the junction unaccounted for. The data are from a study of blood T cell repertoires in COVID-19 (dated by TCRdb to about 2020). Context from the whole study: The collaborator samples originated in the United States, Italy and Spain and spanned the acute and convalescent phases of COVID-19. The prospective study material was composed of cDNA or gDNA derived from T cells, B-cell-depleted T cells, or PBMCs. Where available, HLA class I and class II types were obtained from metadata supplied by the sample provider rather than from assay-based typing. Nearly every sample came with metadata listing a de-identified subject ID, COVID-19 status, age in years and sex. Samples were obtained from the ongoing ImmuneRACE study (first 160 participants) and from 1,254 subjects provided by 6 global collaborators. The repertoires were made available in a free public database intended to serve as a resource for research on the immune response to SARS-CoV-2. Deeply sampled blood TCRbeta repertoires from subjects exposed to, actively infected with, or recovered from COVID-19 were included in the dataset.

General findings and caveats noted by the study authors: How much clinical and demographic metadata was included differed by source and by participant, and the metadata was provided uncurated.

This receptor chain uses TRBV9 and TRBJ2-7, and TRBD2 matches 10 of the central bases. This receptor was obtained from a woman aged 55 to 70 with COVID-19, enrolled during active disease. Sequencing was performed on peripheral blood. The CDR3 region has the sequence CASSPRLAGSYEQYF. The DNA sequence reads TGTGCCAGCAGCCCCCGACTAGCGGGCTCCTACGAGCAGTACTTC.